This is a list of T cell receptor beta chains from one sample in a study of T cell changes during pregnancy in multiple sclerosis. Measured with immunoSEQ multiplex PCR; TCRdb has only the in-frame clones, and not every one. The sample comprises about 36,000 clones, 91% of which are singletons, and about 0.45% rests with the top ten. Sequences were derived from CD4+ T cells from peripheral blood mononuclear cells, sampled in the second trimester of pregnancy. Receptors were obtained from a female donor in good health, enrolled as a control in a pregnancy study. CDR3s include the opening cysteine and the closing phenylalanine or tryptophan. Each record gives: clone size, D gene, V gene, J gene, CDR3 protein, CDR3 DNA. D genes are given only for firm matches. Some rows mark clone size as missing; the rest say once, few, many or name a class of expanded clone.

NA	NA	TRBV7-2	TRBJ1-3	CASSLERGAGNTIYF	TGTGCCAGCAGCTTAGAGCGGGGAGCCGGAAACACCATATATTTT
NA	NA	TRBV6-5	TRBJ2-1	CASSHGDEQFF	TGTGCCAGCAGCCACGGGGATGAGCAGTTCTTC
NA	NA	TRBV7-9	TRBJ1-5	CASAIGGDQPQHF	TGTGCCAGTGCTATAGGGGGAGATCAGCCCCAGCATTTT
NA	NA	TRBV27	TRBJ2-7	CASSWTGLGLAYEQYF	TGTGCCAGCAGTTGGACGGGACTCGGATTAGCCTACGAGCAGTACTTC
NA	NA	TRBV11-1	TRBJ2-5	CASSSTVQETQYF	TGTGCCAGCAGCTCGACAGTCCAAGAGACCCAGTACTTC
NA	TRBD2	TRBV27	TRBJ2-1	CASSSPSGSSYNEQFF	TGTGCCAGCAGTTCCCCTAGCGGGAGCTCCTACAATGAGCAGTTCTTC
once	NA	TRBV4-2	TRBJ2-1	CASSQGSDSYNEQFF	TGTGCCAGCAGCCAAGGTAGTGACTCCTACAATGAGCAGTTCTTC
NA	TRBD1	TRBV7-6	TRBJ2-1	CASSSGQGEAYNEQFF	TGTGCCAGCAGCTCTGGACAGGGAGAAGCCTACAATGAGCAGTTCTTC
NA	TRBD2	TRBV7-6	TRBJ2-3	CAASGRGGRTDTQYF	TGTGCCGCCTCCGGCCGGGGGGGTAGGACAGATACGCAGTATTTT
NA	NA	TRBV7-2	TRBJ2-7	CASSPRRLVWYEQYF	TGTGCCAGCAGCCCCCGACGACTAGTTTGGTACGAGCAGTACTTC
NA	NA	TRBV6-1	TRBJ2-7	CASSDRLYEQYF	TGTGCCAGCAGTGATCGACTCTACGAGCAGTACTTC
NA	NA	TRBV6-5	TRBJ2-1	CASSYLSSPHNEQFF	TGTGCCAGCAGTTACCTCTCGAGCCCTCACAATGAGCAGTTCTTC
NA	NA	TRBV10-3	TRBJ1-6	CAISRAGDSPLHF	TGTGCCATCAGTCGGGCAGGGGATTCACCCCTCCACTTT
few	TRBD2	TRBV2	TRBJ2-2	CASSATPGLITGELFF	TGTGCCAGCAGTGCCACCCCGGGACTAATCACCGGGGAGCTGTTTTTT
NA	NA	TRBV5-6	TRBJ1-1	CASSSRLAWNTEAFF	TGTGCCAGCAGCTCTCGACTTGCTTGGAACACTGAAGCTTTCTTT
NA	NA	TRBV7-9	TRBJ2-7	CASRRELSYEQYF	TGTGCCAGCAGAAGAGAGTTGTCCTACGAGCAGTACTTC
NA	TRBD1	TRBV5-4	TRBJ1-1	CASSLDPQGVNTEAFF	TGTGCCAGCAGCCTTGATCCACAGGGGGTGAACACTGAAGCTTTCTTT
NA	NA	TRBV5-1	TRBJ2-3	CASSLLPRQAQSTDTQYF	TGCGCCAGCAGCTTGTTACCGCGACAGGCCCAGAGCACAGATACGCAGTATTTT
NA	TRBD2	TRBV2	TRBJ2-2	CASKVAGSGELFF	TGTGCCAGCAAGGTAGCGGGGTCCGGGGAGCTGTTTTTT
NA	NA	TRBV7-9	TRBJ1-1	CASSADRTMNTEAFF	TGTGCCAGCAGCGCAGACAGAACGATGAACACTGAAGCTTTCTTT
NA	NA	TRBV19	TRBJ1-5	CASSATRGQPQHF	TGTGCCAGTAGTGCCACACGGGGTCAGCCCCAGCATTTT
NA	TRBD1	TRBV11-2	TRBJ1-4	CASSRSHRGLGEKLFF	TGTGCCAGCAGCCGCTCTCACAGGGGGCTAGGGGAAAAACTGTTTTTT
NA	NA	TRBV28	TRBJ1-5	CASSLNLDRRNQPQHF	TGTGCCAGCAGTTTAAACTTGGACAGACGAAATCAGCCCCAGCATTTT
NA	NA	TRBV21-1	TRBJ2-7	CASSKVAWESARISYEQYF	TGTGCCAGCAGCAAAGTTGCATGGGAGTCCGCACGGATCTCTTACGAGCAGTACTTC
NA	NA	TRBV2	TRBJ2-2	CASTWDKGWTGELFF	TGTGCCAGCACTTGGGACAAGGGGTGGACCGGGGAGCTGTTTTTT
NA	NA	TRBV7-8	TRBJ1-2	CASSLDWTAYGYTF	TGTGCCAGCAGCTTAGATTGGACTGCCTATGGCTACACCTTC
NA	TRBD1	TRBV18	TRBJ2-1	CASSGQGDNEQFF	TGTGCCAGCTCGGGACAGGGAGACAATGAGCAGTTCTTC
NA	NA	TRBV9	TRBJ1-1	CASSVEGGLGEAFF	TGTGCCAGCAGCGTAGAGGGGGGGCTGGGTGAAGCTTTCTTT
NA	TRBD2	TRBV2	TRBJ2-2	CASSVAGGTTGELFF	TGTGCCAGCAGTGTAGCGGGAGGAACCACCGGGGAGCTGTTTTTT
NA	NA	TRBV4-1	TRBJ2-7	CASSPPWTESEQYF	TGCGCCAGCAGCCCACCATGGACAGAGTCCGAGCAGTACTTC
NA	NA	TRBV6-5	TRBJ1-2	CASRTTRTSGYTF	TGTGCCAGCAGAACCACGCGAACGTCGGGCTACACCTTC
NA	TRBD2	TRBV18	TRBJ2-2	CASSPRTSGGTGELFF	TGTGCCAGCTCACCTCGGACTAGCGGGGGCACCGGGGAGCTGTTTTTT